This T cell receptor (beta chain) derives from a study of cytotoxic CD8 clonotypes in ibrutinib-treated CLL. J lost 5 bases, V lost 5 bases, and 14 bases had no gene match. The CDR3 loop spans 18 amino acids. CDR1 and CDR2 from the germline V gene are MDHEN and SYDVKM. The method was immunoSEQ multiplex PCR; TCRdb's version includes in-frame clones alone and lacks a portion of them. The sample contains about 200,000 clones, 72% of which appear only once. This chain joins TRBV28 and TRBJ1-6; TRBD1 matches at 8 bases. The receptor comes from a human donor with chronic lymphocytic leukemia. The starting material was PBMCs, obtained after 24 months of ibrutinib treatment. The CDR3: CASSAHRDRLKNNSPLHF. CDR3 DNA: TGTGCCAGCAGTGCGCACCGGGACAGGCTTAAGAATAATTCACCCCTCCACTTT.